One and the same sample provided the 9 T cell receptor beta chains below, sequenced in a study of cytomegalovirus exposure and HLA in healthy donors. Researchers ran the PCR with 60 Vbeta and 13 Jbeta primers. Generated by immunoSEQ multiplex PCR, the TCRdb table keeps only in-frame clones and is missing some. The sample contains about 86,000 clones, roughly 83% of which appear only once. The sample comprised PBMCs. The receptors were sampled from a woman between 40 and 55 years old in good health and CMV-seropositive.

V is TRBV5-4 and J is TRBJ2-5, with D possibly TRBD1 on 5 matching bases. The CDR3 is made up of 11 amino acids. V gave up 0 bases and J gave up 9 bases, with 6 bases separating them. CDR1 is SGHNT, CDR2 YYREEE, per germline (reference sequence). CDR3 loop: CASSLEGAQYF. The CDR3 coding sequence is TGTGCCAGCAGCTTGGAAGGGGCCCAGTACTTC.

The gene calls are TRBV19 and TRBJ1-6; 9 nucleotides align to TRBD1. Germline assignment: CDR1 LNHDA and CDR2 SQIVND (reference sequence). Trimming cost V 6 bases and J 14 bases; bases outside gene matches: 14. The CDR3 contains 15 residues. CDR3 sequence reads: CASSGQKGTGSTLHF. DNA for the CDR3: TGTGCCAGTAGCGGGCAAAAAGGGACAGGGTCAACCCTCCACTTT. Supplemented by reference TRBV19 and TRBJ1-6, the full variable domain reads DGGITQSPKYLFRKEGQNVTLSCEQNLNHDAMYWYRQDPGQGLRLIYYSQIVNDFQKGDIAEGYSVSREKKESFPLTVTSAQKNPTAFYLCASSGQKGTGSTLHFGNGTRLTVT.

The J gene is TRBJ2-2, the V gene TRBV4-2; perhaps TRBD2 as D (6 bases). The CDR3 spans 17 residues. In germline, CDR1 is LGHNA, CDR2 YNFKEQ. V was cut by 1 base and J by 1 base, with 13 bases left in between. The CDR3 nucleotides are TGTGCCAGCAGCCAAGTCCGCTCGGGGGAGAACACCGGGGAGCTGTTTTTT. Translated: CASSQVRSGENTGELFF.

This clone was seen only a few times. The gene calls are TRBV5-8 and TRBJ1-5; no reliable D call. The germline gives CDR1 SGHTS, CDR2 YDEGEE. Trimming left V 4 bases short and J 0 bases short, with 17 bases between. This CDR3 has 17 amino acids. CDR3 amino acids: CASSRYQTGYSNQPQHF. The CDR3 region has the DNA TGTGCCAGCAGCCGCTATCAGACGGGATATAGCAATCAGCCCCAGCATTTT. The full variable domain, in which reference TRBV5-8 and TRBJ1-5 provide the parts outside the CDR3, is EAGVTQSPTHLIKTRGQQATLRCSPISGHTSVYWYQQALGLGLQFLLWYDEGEERNRGNFPPRFSGRQFPNYSSELNVNALELEDSALYLCASSRYQTGYSNQPQHFGDGTRLSIL.

J is TRBJ1-1 and V is TRBV19, with 10 bases matching TRBD1. This CDR3 spans 15 amino acids. With 6 bases clipped from V and 6 bases from J, the junction kept 10 bases outside the gene matches. The germline V gene has CDR1 LNHDA and CDR2 SQIVND (reference sequence). This CDR3 is CASSLGQGGFAEAFF. CDR3 nucleotide sequence: TGTGCCAGTAGCTTAGGACAGGGGGGTTTCGCTGAAGCTTTCTTT.

This clone was seen once. The chain employs TRBV6-1 and TRBJ1-2; 8 bases agree with TRBD1. This CDR3 has 14 amino acids. The V and J ends lost 10 bases and 4 bases, in that order; junction bases with no gene match: 11. Germline CDR1 is MNHNS and CDR2 is SASEGT. Here the CDR3 reads CATPGTGDPYGYTF. The CDR3 coding sequence is TGTGCCACCCCCGGGACAGGTGACCCCTATGGCTACACCTTC.

The gene calls are TRBV19 and TRBJ1-2; 7 bases are a match to TRBD1. Losses at the gene ends were 2 bases for V and 2 bases for J; bases not matched to a gene: 5. CDR1 is LNHDA and CDR2 is SQIVND in the germline V gene (reference sequence). This CDR3 contains 15 residues. The DNA for the CDR3 is TGTGCCAGTAGTATAACGGGACAGATAAACTATGGCTACACCTTC. Protein: CASSITGQINYGYTF.

The chain combines TRBV5-8 with TRBJ1-3; D remains unclear. This CDR3 is built from 12 residues. V lost 2 bases and J lost 5, with 5 bases in between. Germline CDR1 and CDR2: SGHTS and YDEGEE. DNA for the CDR3: TGTGCCAGCAGCTTTTCTCGAAACACCATATATTTT. This translates into CASSFSRNTIYF.

The chain joins TRBV19 to TRBJ1-5; D remains unclear. Per the germline V gene, CDR1 is LNHDA and CDR2 is SQIVND (reference sequence). V lost 5 bases to trimming and J lost 9 bases, with 23 bases between them. The CDR3 totals 16 residues. The CDR3 region has the DNA TGTGCCAGTAGTGTCCCCGAGGCAGCCTTAAAATGGCCCCAGCATTTT. Its translation: CASSVPEAALKWPQHF.